This T cell receptor (beta chain) was recorded in a study of blood T cells in healthy people across ages. Germline V gene lookup returns CDR1 MGHRA and CDR2 YSYEKL. The CDR3 sequence is 16 residues long. Study-level findings and limits: Among long-lived donors, naive CD4+ cells were more numerous and diversity higher than in aged donors. It was not possible, with unsorted PBMCs, to conclusively compare naive and antigen-experienced cells. Estimates of diversity drawn from one million T cells were considered underestimates.

About this clonotype: The antigen is undetermined. The junction departs from the called germline gene at one end, perhaps through a read error.

It was with a sample-barcoded 5' primer and a J-beta primer mix that a second PCR of roughly 6 to 12 cycles was run. TCRdb reanalysed the 5' RACE reads using MiXCR and keeps one entry per CDR3 protein. The sample records about 970,000 distinct CDR3 sequences, roughly 47% being singletons. Per-sample PBMC isolation yielded at least 6.5 million cells. This rearrangement joins TRBV4-1 to TRBJ2-5; 9 bases fit TRBD2. The material sequenced was blood. The TCR comes from an older woman in good health. Written as DNA, the CDR3 is TGCGCCAGCAGCCAAGATAGGGGACTAGCACAGGAGACCCAATACTTC. It encodes CASSQDRGLAQETQYF.